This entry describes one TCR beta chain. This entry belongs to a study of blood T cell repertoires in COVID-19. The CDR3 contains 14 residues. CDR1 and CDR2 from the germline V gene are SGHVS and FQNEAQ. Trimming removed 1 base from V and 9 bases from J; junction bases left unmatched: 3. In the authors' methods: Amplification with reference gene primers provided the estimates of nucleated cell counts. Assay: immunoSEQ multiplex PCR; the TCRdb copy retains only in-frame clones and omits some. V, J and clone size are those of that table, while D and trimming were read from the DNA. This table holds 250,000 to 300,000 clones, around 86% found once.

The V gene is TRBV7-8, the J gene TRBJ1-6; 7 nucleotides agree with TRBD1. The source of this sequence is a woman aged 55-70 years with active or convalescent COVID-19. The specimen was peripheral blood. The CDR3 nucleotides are TGTGCCAGCAGCTTAGGGGGACAGCTTTCACCCCTCCACTTT. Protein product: CASSLGGQLSPLHF.